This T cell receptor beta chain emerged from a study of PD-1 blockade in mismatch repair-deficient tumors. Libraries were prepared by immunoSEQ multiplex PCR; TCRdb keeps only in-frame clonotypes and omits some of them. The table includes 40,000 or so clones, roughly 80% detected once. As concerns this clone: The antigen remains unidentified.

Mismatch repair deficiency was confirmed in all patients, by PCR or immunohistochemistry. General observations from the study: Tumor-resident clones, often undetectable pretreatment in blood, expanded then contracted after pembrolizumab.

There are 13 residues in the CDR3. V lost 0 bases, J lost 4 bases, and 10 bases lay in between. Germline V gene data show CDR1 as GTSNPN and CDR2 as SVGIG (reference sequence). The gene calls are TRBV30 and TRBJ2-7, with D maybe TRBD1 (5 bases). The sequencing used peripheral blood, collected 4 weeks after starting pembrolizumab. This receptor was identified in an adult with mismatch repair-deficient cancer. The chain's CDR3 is CAWSVFSGYEQYF. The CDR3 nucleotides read TGTGCCTGGAGTGTATTTTCAGGGTACGAGCAGTACTTC.